The clone carrying this T cell receptor (beta chain) was detected only a few times. No antigen is known for it. MiXCR, applied by TCRdb to the reads, yields one record per CDR3 protein. Found here are 560,000 or so distinct CDR3 sequences, more than 15% of them singletons; the top ten hold more than 20%. The data were obtained in a study of T cell repertoires in cytomegalovirus infection. From germline, CDR1 is SGHAT and CDR2 FQNNGV. CDR3 length: 12 residues. Trimming left V 5 bases short and J 6 bases short, with 10 bases between. Study outcomes and limitations: Within the response measured ex vivo, HLA-C-restricted CMV-specific TCR beta clonotypes were dominant.

Sequencing used CD8+ T cells from PBMCs. This TCR came from a human donor in good health (CMV status not recorded). Some clones in this sample may be carry-over from other donors' samples. This sequence joins TRBV11-2 and TRBJ1-2; D is unclear. This CDR3 reads CASSLRGNGYTF. As DNA, the CDR3 is TGTGCCAGCAGCCTGCGGGGAAATGGCTACACCTTC. Based on the CDR3 plus reference TRBV11-2 and TRBJ1-2, the full variable domain is EAGVAQSPRYKIIEKRQSVAFWCNPISGHATLYWYQQILGQGPKLLIQFQNNGVVDDSQLPKDRFSAERLKGVDSTLKIQPAKLEDSAVYLCASSLRGNGYTFGSGTRLTVV.